This section outlines one T cell receptor beta chain sequence together with its context. Its target is unknown. This sample is part of a study of shared clonotypes between healthy human individuals. The study's findings and limits: Shared clonotypes: about 5% naive CD4, under 4% naive CD8, over 2% memory CD4, 0.4% to 0.45% memory CD8.

The CDR3 loop spans 13 amino acids. Trimming shortened V by 8 bases and J by 4 bases, and 14 bases separated the two germline ends. Germline loops: CDR1 MNHEY, CDR2 SMNVEV (reference sequence). Deep-level settings were used for running the assay. Assay used: immunoSEQ multiplex PCR; TCRdb lists only in-frame clones, some missing. In the table there are about a million clones, about 77% of which are singletons. A split of CD4+ cells into CD45RA+ naive and CD45RA-negative memory subsets was performed. The sequence was obtained from a young man in good health. The chain employs TRBV27 and TRBJ1-2, with a tentative D call TRBD1 (6 bases). The specimen was memory CD4+ T cells sorted from blood. Regarding subset: CD45RA-negative fraction. CDR3 sequence (DNA): TGTGCCAGCGGAAGACAGGCCTCCTATGGCTACACCTTC. Translating it yields CASGRQASYGYTF.